This TCR beta chain was retrieved from a study of blood T cell repertoires in COVID-19. Study background: PBMCs, B-cell-depleted T cells, or T cells were the source of the cDNA or gDNA that made up the material.

Original methodology: From reference gene primer amplification, estimates of nucleated cell counts were derived. Method: immunoSEQ multiplex PCR; TCRdb's copy keeps in-frame clones and lacks some. V, J and clone size were drawn from that table, and D and trimming were deduced from the DNA. Among about 200,000 clones, about nine tenths were seen once, and the ten largest hold 0.5% to 0.55%. This CDR3 has 13 residues. J gave up 5 bases and V 3 bases, and 2 bases lay outside the gene matches. The germline V gene has CDR1 MNHNS and CDR2 SASEGT. This chain joins TRBV6-1 and TRBJ1-1; TRBD1 matches at 8 bases. This sequence was found in a man in his forties or fifties with acute or convalescent COVID-19. Sequencing was carried out using peripheral blood. The CDR3 nucleotides read TGTGCCAGCAGTGACAGGGGGCTAACTGAAGCTTTCTTT. The encoded protein is CASSDRGLTEAFF.